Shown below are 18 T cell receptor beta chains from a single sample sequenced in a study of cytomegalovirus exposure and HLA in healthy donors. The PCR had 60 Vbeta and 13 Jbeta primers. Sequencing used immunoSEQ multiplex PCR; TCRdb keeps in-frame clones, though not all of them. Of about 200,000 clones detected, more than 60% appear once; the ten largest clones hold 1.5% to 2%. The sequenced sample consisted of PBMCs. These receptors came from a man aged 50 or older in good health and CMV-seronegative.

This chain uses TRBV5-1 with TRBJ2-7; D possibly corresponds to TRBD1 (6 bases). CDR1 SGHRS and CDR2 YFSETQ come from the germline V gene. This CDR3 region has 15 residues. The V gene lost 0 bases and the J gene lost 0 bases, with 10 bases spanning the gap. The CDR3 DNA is TGCGCCAGCAGCTTGGGGGACAAGTACTCCTACGAGCAGTACTTC. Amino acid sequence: CASSLGDKYSYEQYF.

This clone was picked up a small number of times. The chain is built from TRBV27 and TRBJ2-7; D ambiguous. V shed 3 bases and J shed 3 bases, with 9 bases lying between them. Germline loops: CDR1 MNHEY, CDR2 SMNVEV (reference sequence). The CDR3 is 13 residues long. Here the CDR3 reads CASSLRQFYEQYF. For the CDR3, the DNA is TGTGCCAGCAGTTTGCGTCAATTCTACGAGCAGTACTTC.

CDR3 DNA: TGCGCCAGCAGCCAACAGGGGGTAAGCTTTAACACTGAAGCTTTCTTT. Translation gives CASSQQGVSFNTEAFF. The V call is TRBV4-1, the J call TRBJ1-1; 7 positions agree with TRBD1. The V gene's germline CDR1 is MGHRA and CDR2 YSYEKL. The trim removed 2 bases at V and 2 bases at J, leaving 8 bases unmatched. This CDR3 contains 16 residues.

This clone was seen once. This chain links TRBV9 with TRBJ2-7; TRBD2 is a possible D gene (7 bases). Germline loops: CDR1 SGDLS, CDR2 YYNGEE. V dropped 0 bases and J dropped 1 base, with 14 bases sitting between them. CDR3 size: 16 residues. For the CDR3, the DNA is TGTGCCAGCAGCGTAGGGGTGGGGGGGCGATCCTACGAGCAGTACTTC. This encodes CASSVGVGGRSYEQYF.

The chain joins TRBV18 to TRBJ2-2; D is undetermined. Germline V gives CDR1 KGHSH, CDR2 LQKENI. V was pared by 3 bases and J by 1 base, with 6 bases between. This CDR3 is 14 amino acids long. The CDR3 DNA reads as TGTGCCAGCTCACCGGTCGGGAACACCGGGGAGCTGTTTTTT. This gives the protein CASSPVGNTGELFF.

The CDR3 spells CASSLRAASGSYNEQFF. In DNA form, the CDR3 reads TGTGCCAGCAGCTTAAGGGCCGCTAGCGGGAGTTACAATGAGCAGTTCTTC. The chain couples TRBV7-3 to TRBJ2-1; 10 bases map to TRBD2. The V gene's germline CDR1 is SGHTA and CDR2 FQGTGA. The J segment lost 4 bases and the V segment lost 1 base, leaving 7 bases of the junction unmatched. CDR3 length equals 17 residues.

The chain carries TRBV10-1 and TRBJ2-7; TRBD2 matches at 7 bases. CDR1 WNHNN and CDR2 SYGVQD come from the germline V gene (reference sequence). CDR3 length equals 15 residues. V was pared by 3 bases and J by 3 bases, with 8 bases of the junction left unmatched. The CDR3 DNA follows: TGCGCCAGCAGTGATTGGAGCGGGAATATCTACGAGCAGTACTTC. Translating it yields CASSDWSGNIYEQYF.

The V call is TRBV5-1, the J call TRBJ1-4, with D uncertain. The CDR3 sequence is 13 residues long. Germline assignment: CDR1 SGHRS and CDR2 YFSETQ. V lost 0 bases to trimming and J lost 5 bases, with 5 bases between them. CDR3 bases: TGCGCCAGCAGCTTGGCCCCGAATGAAAAACTGTTTTTT. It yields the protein CASSLAPNEKLFF.

CDR3 amino acids: CASRMGGLYEQYF. As DNA, the CDR3 is TGTGCCAGCAGGATGGGGGGTCTCTACGAGCAGTACTTC. This rearrangement joins TRBV7-2 to TRBJ2-7; D perhaps matches TRBD2 (6 bases). The V end lost 6 bases, the J end lost 3 bases, and 12 bases lay between the germline ends. CDR1 and CDR2 from the germline V gene are SGHTA and FQGNSA. The CDR3 has 13 amino acids.

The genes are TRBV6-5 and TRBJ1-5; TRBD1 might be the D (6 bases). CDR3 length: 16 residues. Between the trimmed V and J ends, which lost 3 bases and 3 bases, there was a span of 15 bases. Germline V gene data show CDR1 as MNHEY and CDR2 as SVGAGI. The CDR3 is CASSYLDRTVNQPQHF. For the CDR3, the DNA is TGTGCCAGCAGTTATTTAGACAGGACCGTCAATCAGCCCCAGCATTTT.

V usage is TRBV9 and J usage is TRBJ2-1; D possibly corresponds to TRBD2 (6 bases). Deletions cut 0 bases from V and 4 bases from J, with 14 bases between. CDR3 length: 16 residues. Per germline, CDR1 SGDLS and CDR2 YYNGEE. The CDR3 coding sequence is TGTGCCAGCAGCGTAGTGTCCGGGACTTCATACAATGAGCAGTTCTTC. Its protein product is CASSVVSGTSYNEQFF.

The CDR3 region has the DNA TGTGCCACCAGCACTCTAGCGCTGAACACTGAAGCTTTCTTT. Amino acid sequence: CATSTLALNTEAFF. V usage is TRBV15 and J usage is TRBJ1-1; D gene unclear. Deletions cut 4 bases from V and 0 bases from J, with 9 bases between. In germline, CDR1 is LNHNV, CDR2 YYDKDF (reference sequence). CDR3 size: 14 residues.

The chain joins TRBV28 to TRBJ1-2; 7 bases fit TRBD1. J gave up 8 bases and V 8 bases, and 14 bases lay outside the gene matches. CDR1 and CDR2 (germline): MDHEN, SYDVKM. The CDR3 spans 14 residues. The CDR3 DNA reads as TGTGCCAGCCTCCCCACCGGACAGGTAGGAGGCTACACCTTC. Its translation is CASLPTGQVGGYTF.

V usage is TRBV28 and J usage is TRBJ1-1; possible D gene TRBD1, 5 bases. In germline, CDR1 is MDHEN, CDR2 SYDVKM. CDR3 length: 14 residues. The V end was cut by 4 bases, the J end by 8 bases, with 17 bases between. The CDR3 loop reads CASSWRGGRREAFF. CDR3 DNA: TGTGCCAGCAGTTGGCGGGGGGGACGGAGGGAAGCTTTCTTT.

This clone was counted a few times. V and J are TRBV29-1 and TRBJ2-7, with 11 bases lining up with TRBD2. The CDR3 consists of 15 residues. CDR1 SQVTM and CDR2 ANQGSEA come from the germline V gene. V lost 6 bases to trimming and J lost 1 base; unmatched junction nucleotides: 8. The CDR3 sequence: CSVSTGTSGSYEQYF. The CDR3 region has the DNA TGCAGCGTATCCACCGGGACTAGCGGTTCCTACGAGCAGTACTTC.

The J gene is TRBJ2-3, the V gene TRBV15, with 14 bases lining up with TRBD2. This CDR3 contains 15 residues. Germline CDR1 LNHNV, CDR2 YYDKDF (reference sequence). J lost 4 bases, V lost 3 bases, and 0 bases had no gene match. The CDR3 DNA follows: TGTGCCACCAGCAGGACTAGCGGGAGGGCAGATACGCAGTATTTT. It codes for CATSRTSGRADTQYF.

CDR3 in amino acids: CASTTLRGAQHEQYF. The DNA of the CDR3 is TGTGCCAGCACCACCCTGCGGGGGGCGCAGCACGAGCAGTACTTC. The chain uses TRBV27 and TRBJ2-7; 8 bases fit TRBD2. The J segment lost 5 bases and the V segment lost 7 bases, leaving 13 bases of the junction unmatched. Germline V CDR1 and CDR2: MNHEY, SMNVEV (reference sequence). The CDR3 extends over 15 amino acids.

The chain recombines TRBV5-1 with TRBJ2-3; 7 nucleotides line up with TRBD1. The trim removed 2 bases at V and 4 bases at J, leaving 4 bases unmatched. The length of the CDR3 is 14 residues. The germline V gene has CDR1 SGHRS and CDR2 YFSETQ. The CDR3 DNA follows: TGCGCCAGCAGCTTACAGGGGTGGCCAGATACGCAGTATTTT. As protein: CASSLQGWPDTQYF.